The 11 T cell receptor beta chains reported below all come from one sample, sequenced in a study of blood T cell repertoires in COVID-19. Sequenced by immunoSEQ multiplex PCR; TCRdb stores in-frame clones only, minus some. The sample holds under 400,000 clones, roughly nine tenths seen once. Material: peripheral blood. Receptors originate from a woman aged 55-70 years with COVID-19, enrolled during active disease.

This clone was seen just once. This chain links TRBV6-1 with TRBJ1-2, with D possibly being TRBD1 (5 bases). Trimming cost V 3 bases and J 4 bases, with 15 bases left between them. The CDR3 loop spans 15 amino acids. The germline gives CDR1 MNHNS, CDR2 SASEGT. The CDR3: CASSEGGGSIYGYTF. As DNA, the CDR3 is TGTGCCAGCAGTGAGGGCGGGGGTTCTATCTATGGCTACACCTTC.

The chain is built from TRBV14 and TRBJ1-1, with 12 nucleotides matching TRBD1. Unmatched junction bases numbered 13, after V lost 3 bases and J lost 11 bases. Germline values: CDR1 SGHDN, CDR2 FVKESK. The CDR3 is 16 amino acids. The CDR3 DNA reads as TGTGCCAGCAGCCAGGAACGCCGGGACAGGGGGCGTGGGGCTTTCTTT. Translating it yields CASSQERRDRGRGAFF.

This chain connects TRBV5-1 to TRBJ2-1, with 7 bases that match TRBD1. This CDR3 is 15 amino acids long. Germline V lookup: CDR1 SGHRS, CDR2 YFSETQ. The trim removed 2 bases at V and 4 bases at J, leaving 6 bases unmatched. The DNA for the CDR3 is TGCGCCAGCAGCTTCCGACAGGGTGGTTACAATGAGCAGTTCTTC. Residues: CASSFRQGGYNEQFF.

The chain links TRBV4-2 to TRBJ1-5, with a weak D call TRBD1 (6 bases). V was shortened by 5 bases and J by 5 bases, with 16 bases between the two germline ends. Germline-derived CDR1 and CDR2 are LGHNA and YNFKEQ. CDR3 size: 15 residues. The chain's CDR3 is CASSVKQGGDQPQHF. DNA for the CDR3: TGTGCCAGCAGCGTCAAACAGGGAGGGGATCAGCCCCAGCATTTT.

The gene calls are TRBV9 and TRBJ2-1, with D unclear. V lost 6 bases to trimming and J lost 2 bases, with 15 bases between them. The CDR3 extends over 15 amino acids. Per the germline V gene, CDR1 is SGDLS and CDR2 is YYNGEE. The CDR3 loop is CASTRSPQPYNEQFF. CDR3 nucleotide sequence: TGTGCCAGCACCCGTAGCCCCCAACCCTACAATGAGCAGTTCTTC.

This chain links TRBV6-6 with TRBJ2-5, with 12 bases that match TRBD1. With 8 bases clipped from V and 5 bases from J, the junction kept 3 bases outside the gene matches. This CDR3 region has 13 residues. The germline V gene has CDR1 MNHNY and CDR2 SVGAGI (reference sequence). CDR3 DNA sequence: TGTGCCAGCGGGACAGGGGGCGGGGAGACCCAGTACTTC. Translation: CASGTGGGETQYF.

The CDR3 reads CASSQGEGYAETQYF. The CDR3 DNA is TGTGCCAGCAGCCAAGGCGAGGGCTACGCGGAGACCCAGTACTTC. This sequence joins TRBV4-2 and TRBJ2-5; a weak D match, TRBD2 (5 bases). Germline CDR1 reads LGHNA; CDR2 reads YNFKEQ. V was cut by 1 base and J by 5 bases, with 14 bases left in between. The CDR3 spans 15 residues.

The chain is built from TRBV5-1 and TRBJ2-1; D gene ambiguous. In germline, CDR1 is SGHRS, CDR2 YFSETQ. V gave up 5 bases and J gave up 6 bases, with 9 bases separating them. This CDR3 has 12 residues. As DNA, the CDR3 is TGCGCCAGCAGTGCCTCTAGCAATGAGCAGTTCTTC. This gives the protein CASSASSNEQFF.

This clone came up once. The V and J genes are TRBV4-1 and TRBJ2-1; TRBD2 matches 14 bases. Germline-derived CDR1 and CDR2 are MGHRA and YSYEKL. The CDR3 contains 18 residues. The J segment lost 9 bases and the V segment lost 0 bases, leaving 10 bases of the junction unmatched. The CDR3 nucleotides read TGCGCCAGCAGCCAAGATCCCCCGACTAGCGGGGGGGCGGGTGAGCAGTTCTTC. This codes for CASSQDPPTSGGAGEQFF.

The CDR3, as DNA: TGTGCCAGCAGTTCCCCGGGGGAGATTAAAAACACCATATATTTT. This encodes CASSSPGEIKNTIYF. This rearrangement joins TRBV28 to TRBJ1-3; the D gene is possibly TRBD1 (5 bases). Trimming cost V 4 bases and J 6 bases, with 16 bases left between them. Germline assignment: CDR1 MDHEN and CDR2 SYDVKM. CDR3 length equals 15 residues.

This chain uses TRBV30 with TRBJ1-6; D is possibly TRBD1 (5 bases). This CDR3 is 13 amino acids long. V shed 0 bases and J shed 9 bases, with 9 bases lying between them. In germline, CDR1 is GTSNPN, CDR2 SVGIG (reference sequence). The CDR3, as DNA: TGTGCCTGGAGTGTACAGGCGAGTTCACCCCTCCACTTT. Translated: CAWSVQASSPLHF.